This entry lists 2 T cell receptor beta chains sequenced from one sample in a study of blood T cells in healthy people across ages. The authors ran a second PCR of roughly 6 to 11 cycles using a sample-barcoded 5' primer and a J-beta primer mix. TCRdb used MiXCR to reprocess the 5' RACE reads, holding one entry per CDR3 protein. The sample includes more than 800,000 distinct CDR3 sequences, roughly 26% of them seen just once. The sample was blood. The receptors shown here come from a woman older than 75 in good health.

This clonotype has just a few counts. The rearrangement joins TRBV11-2 to TRBJ1-2; 8 bases match TRBD1. J was trimmed by 5 bases and V by 4 bases; bases with no gene match: 6. The CDR3 extends over 14 amino acids. The germline V gene encodes CDR1 SGHAT and CDR2 FQNNGV. CDR3 sequence: CASSYQTGVYGYTF. Written as DNA, the CDR3 is TGTGCCAGCAGCTACCAGACAGGGGTATATGGCTACACCTTC.

The V gene is TRBV27, the J gene TRBJ1-6, with D unresolved. Germline loops: CDR1 MNHEY, CDR2 SMNVEV (reference sequence). The CDR3 runs to 16 residues. The V and J ends lost 1 base and 0 bases respectively, with 7 bases between them. The CDR3 coding sequence is TGTGCCAGCAGTTTATTACGGGACTCCTATAATTCACCCCTCCACTTT. Translation: CASSLLRDSYNSPLHF.